The next 32 T cell receptor beta chains were all read from a single sample in a study of blood T cell repertoires in COVID-19. Clones were sequenced by immunoSEQ multiplex PCR, and TCRdb holds only the in-frame ones, with some missing. This sample yields some 50,000 clones, of which 70% to 85% are seen a single time; approximately 15% belongs to the top ten. The sample taken for sequencing was peripheral blood. All receptors come from a human donor in a cohort sampled during active COVID-19.

The chain joins TRBV2 to TRBJ2-6; D uncertain. The ends were cut back, 1 base at V and 0 bases at J, with 7 bases in the middle. CDR3 length: 16 amino acids. Per the germline V gene, CDR1 is SNHLY and CDR2 is FYNNEI. DNA of the CDR3: TGTGCCAGCAGTGAAGGTCCCTTCTCTGGGGCCAACGTCCTGACTTTC. Its translation: CASSEGPFSGANVLTF. The variable domain in full, with the rest retrieved from reference TRBV2 and TRBJ2-6, is EPEVTQTPSHQVTQMGQEVILRCVPISNHLYFYWYRQILGQKVEFLVSFYNNEISEKSEIFDDQFSVERPDGSNFTLKIRSTKLEDSAMYFCASSEGPFSGANVLTFGAGSRLTVL.

The chain carries TRBV27 and TRBJ1-5; unclear D gene. In germline, CDR1 is MNHEY, CDR2 SMNVEV (reference sequence). V was clipped by 5 bases and J by 2 bases, with 13 bases between them. CDR3 length equals 15 residues. CDR3 bases: TGTGCCAGCAGTCCCCGGGAACACGGCAATCAGCCCCAGCATTTT. Translating gives CASSPREHGNQPQHF.

This chain connects TRBV2 to TRBJ1-2, with 7 bases matching TRBD1. CDR1 SNHLY and CDR2 FYNNEI come from the germline V gene. The CDR3 consists of 16 residues. With V trimmed by 5 bases and J by 0 bases, 9 bases remained unmatched. The CDR3, as DNA: TGTGCCAGCAGTCCCCCCGGACAGGCAGCTAACTATGGCTACACCTTC. Protein: CASSPPGQAANYGYTF.

The gene calls are TRBV3-1 (or the pseudogene TRBV3-2) and TRBJ2-2, with 14 bases matching TRBD2. After removal of 4 bases from V and 7 bases from J, the junction contained 14 bases not matched to a gene. CDR3 size: 19 residues. Germline CDR1 reads LGHDT; CDR2 reads YNNKEL (reference sequence). The CDR3 sequence: CASSRRLAGGRLNGGELFF. In DNA, the CDR3 is TGTGCCAGCAGCCGCCGACTAGCGGGGGGGCGGCTCAATGGCGGGGAGCTGTTTTTT.

DNA for the CDR3: TGTGCCAGCAGTTATAGAGCGGCAGGGGGTCACTACGAGCAGTACTTC. Translated, it gives CASSYRAAGGHYEQYF. This rearrangement joins TRBV6-5 to TRBJ2-7; TRBD1 matches at 7 bases. V gave up 3 bases and J gave up 3 bases; unmatched junction bases: 11. CDR3 size: 16 residues. Looked up from germline, CDR1 is MNHEY and CDR2 is SVGAGI.

This chain uses TRBV29-1 with TRBJ1-3, with 7 bases identical to TRBD1. Germline V lookup: CDR1 SQVTM, CDR2 ANQGSEA. J gave up 2 bases and V 0 bases, and 16 bases lay outside the gene matches. CDR3 size: 19 residues. The chain's CDR3 is CSVEDPPGRQGATGNTIYF. As DNA, the CDR3 is TGCAGCGTTGAAGATCCCCCGGGGAGACAGGGAGCGACTGGAAACACCATATATTTT.

The rearrangement links TRBV19 to TRBJ2-2; no definite D call. V gave up 2 bases and J gave up 7 bases, with 5 bases separating them. The CDR3 spans 12 residues. Germline lookup yields CDR1 LNHDA and CDR2 SQIVND (reference sequence). Written as DNA, the CDR3 is TGTGCCAGTAGTATATTAGTCGGGGAGCTGTTTTTT. It yields the protein CASSILVGELFF.

The CDR3 region has the DNA TGTGCCAGCAGTTCACACAGGGGGAGGGCTGAAGCTTTCTTT. Amino acids: CASSSHRGRAEAFF. The V call is TRBV28, the J call TRBJ1-1, with 8 bases that match TRBD1. Germline assignment: CDR1 MDHEN and CDR2 SYDVKM. There are 14 residues in the CDR3. Losses at the gene ends were 4 bases for V and 6 bases for J; bases not matched to a gene: 7. Full variable domain (outside the CDR3, taken from reference TRBV28 and TRBJ1-1): DVKVTQSSRYLVKRTGEKVFLECVQDMDHENMFWYRQDPGLGLRLIYFSYDVKMKEKGDIPEGYSVSREKKERFSLILESASTNQTSMYLCASSSHRGRAEAFFGQGTRLTVV.

The V and J genes are TRBV7-6 and TRBJ2-3; 8 nucleotides agree with TRBD2. This CDR3 contains 15 residues. Germline CDR1 SGHVS, CDR2 FNYEAQ. With 1 base clipped from V and 2 bases from J, the junction kept 2 bases outside the gene matches. The CDR3 is CASSLGAGVTDTQYF. The CDR3 DNA sequence: TGTGCCAGCAGCTTAGGAGCGGGAGTCACAGATACGCAGTATTTT.

The chain recombines TRBV6-6 with TRBJ2-3; D is uncertain. Trimming shortened V by 6 bases and J by 3 bases, and 4 bases separated the two germline ends. CDR1 is MNHNY, CDR2 SVGAGI, per germline (reference sequence). This CDR3 is built from 11 residues. As DNA, the CDR3 is TGTGCCAGCAGCACAACAGATACGCAGTATTTT. Translated, it gives CASSTTDTQYF.

V and J are TRBV4-1 and TRBJ2-7; no firm D call. CDR1 is MGHRA, CDR2 YSYEKL, per germline. This CDR3 comprises 16 residues. The V and J ends lost 0 bases and 3 bases respectively, with 15 bases between them. The CDR3 region is CASSQDLPGTIYEQYF. The CDR3 coding sequence is TGCGCCAGCAGCCAAGATCTTCCAGGCACAATCTACGAGCAGTACTTC.

V is TRBV7-2 and J is TRBJ2-3; D not resolved. Trimming shortened V by 2 bases and J by 5 bases, and 11 bases separated the two germline ends. Germline CDR1 reads SGHTA; CDR2 reads FQGNSA. The CDR3 is 14 residues long. The CDR3 here is CASSLKIGRDTQYF. In DNA form, the CDR3 reads TGTGCCAGCAGCTTAAAGATTGGTAGAGATACGCAGTATTTT.

The chain carries TRBV3-1 (or the pseudogene TRBV3-2) and TRBJ2-1; 10 bases map to TRBD1. Germline-derived CDR1 and CDR2 are LGHDT and YNNKEL (reference sequence). Trimming at V came to 5 bases and at J to 7 bases, leaving 14 bases not matched to a gene. The CDR3 sequence is 17 residues long. The CDR3 sequence is CASSNRPGQGSKNEQFF. In DNA, the CDR3 is TGTGCCAGCAGCAACCGTCCGGGACAGGGGTCGAAGAATGAGCAGTTCTTC.

J is TRBJ1-2 and V is TRBV18; D not resolved. The CDR3 contains 13 residues. Germline-derived CDR1 and CDR2 are KGHSH and LQKENI. Trimming stripped 3 bases from V and 2 bases from J, with 7 bases between. CDR3 DNA sequence: TGTGCCAGCTCACCGGAGGAGAACTATGGCTACACCTTC. Translation gives CASSPEENYGYTF.

The chain recombines TRBV13 with TRBJ2-7; 9 positions agree with TRBD2. Germline V gives CDR1 PRHDT, CDR2 FYEKMQ (reference sequence). The CDR3 sequence is 17 residues long. With V trimmed by 4 bases and J by 1 base, 11 bases remained unmatched. CDR3 residues: CASSSPPGLAISYEQYF. The CDR3 DNA reads as TGTGCCAGCAGCTCTCCTCCGGGACTAGCAATTTCCTACGAGCAGTACTTC.

The V call is TRBV5-5, the J call TRBJ1-2; TRBD1 is a possible D gene (6 bases). The V and J ends lost 4 bases and 8 bases respectively, with 15 bases between them. From germline, CDR1 is SGHKS and CDR2 YYEKEE (reference sequence). This CDR3 is built from 13 residues. The CDR3 loop reads CASSGRTGKGYTF. The CDR3 region has the DNA TGTGCCAGCAGCGGGCGTACAGGGAAAGGCTACACCTTC.

This clone was seen a single time. This chain joins TRBV3-1 (or the pseudogene TRBV3-2) and TRBJ1-3; D is unresolved. Per germline, CDR1 LGHDT and CDR2 YNNKEL (reference sequence). Trimming stripped 5 bases from V and 4 bases from J, with 21 bases between. The CDR3 runs to 17 residues. The chain's CDR3 is CASSGVAILGAGNTIYF. The CDR3, as DNA: TGTGCCAGCAGCGGGGTAGCGATCTTGGGTGCCGGAAACACCATATATTTT.

The chain uses TRBV7-2 and TRBJ1-2; TRBD1 matches 10 bases. CDR3 size: 16 residues. Germline V gene data show CDR1 as SGHTA and CDR2 as FQGNSA. The junction had 7 bases not matched to a gene; V was cut back by 2 bases and J by 4 bases. CDR3 DNA sequence: TGTGCCAGCAGCTTAAGCACGACAGGGGGCAGCTATGGCTACACCTTC. This gives the protein CASSLSTTGGSYGYTF.

Only one count was recorded for this clone. The rearrangement links TRBV4-2 to TRBJ2-3, with 11 nucleotides matching TRBD2. The CDR3 contains 20 residues. V lost 1 base and J lost 5; bases outside the gene matches: 17. CDR1 is LGHNA and CDR2 is YNFKEQ in the germline V gene. CDR3 in amino acids: CASSQVILAGEGGWRDTQYF. The CDR3 nucleotides read TGTGCCAGCAGCCAAGTTATACTAGCGGGAGAGGGTGGATGGCGAGATACGCAGTATTTT.

The chain uses TRBV28 and TRBJ2-7; the match to TRBD2 covers 12 bases. The CDR3 is 15 amino acids. With V trimmed by 3 bases and J by 7 bases, 7 bases remained unmatched. CDR1 and CDR2 (germline): MDHEN, SYDVKM. The CDR3 spells CASSFELAGGKEQYF. CDR3 sequence (DNA): TGTGCCAGCAGTTTCGAGCTAGCGGGAGGGAAAGAGCAGTACTTC.

This sequence joins TRBV7-2 and TRBJ2-1; D not certain. CDR1 and CDR2 from the germline V gene are SGHTA and FQGNSA. The CDR3 runs 15 residues. Trimming pared 2 bases from V and 5 bases from J, leaving 13 bases between. CDR3 protein: CASSLSASWHNEQFF. The CDR3, as DNA: TGTGCCAGCAGCTTAAGCGCGAGTTGGCACAATGAGCAGTTCTTC.

The chain uses TRBV6-5 and TRBJ1-1; TRBD1 aligns across 8 bases. Germline CDR1 is MNHEY and CDR2 is SVGAGI. There are 12 residues in the CDR3. The trim removed 6 bases at V and 8 bases at J, leaving 5 bases unmatched. The CDR3 DNA is TGTGCCAGCAGCACAGGGGGTCGCGAAGCTTTCTTT. It translates to CASSTGGREAFF.

The V call is TRBV28, the J call TRBJ2-7; 8 nucleotides line up with TRBD1. The CDR3 has 13 amino acids. V was clipped by 3 bases and J by 5 bases; unmatched bases: 3. CDR1 is MDHEN, CDR2 SYDVKM, per germline. CDR3: CASSLDRDDEQYF. CDR3 bases: TGTGCCAGCAGTTTGGACAGGGATGACGAGCAGTACTTC.

The rearrangement joins TRBV7-3 to TRBJ2-3; TRBD2 might be the D (5 bases). The CDR3 is made up of 14 amino acids. Germline V lookup: CDR1 SGHTA, CDR2 FQGTGA. V was clipped by 5 bases and J by 6 bases, with 15 bases between them. In DNA form, the CDR3 reads TGTGCCAGCAGCAGAAACGGGGTGTGGGATACGCAGTATTTT. Encoded protein: CASSRNGVWDTQYF.

The chain recombines TRBV5-1 with TRBJ2-3; D may be TRBD2 (6 bases). Germline V gene sequence: CDR1 SGHRS, CDR2 YFSETQ. This CDR3 is built from 15 residues. Between the trimmed V and J ends, which lost 4 bases and 2 bases, there was a span of 14 bases. CDR3 nucleotides: TGCGCCAGCAGCCCCGCGCGGGACTCCACAGATACGCAGTATTTT. This gives the protein CASSPARDSTDTQYF.

This chain links TRBV7-8 with TRBJ1-1; D remains ambiguous. The ends were cut back, 4 bases at V and 0 bases at J, with 9 bases in the middle. The CDR3 is made up of 14 amino acids. Germline loops: CDR1 SGHVS, CDR2 FQNEAQ. CDR3 region: CASSSTELNTEAFF. The CDR3 coding sequence is TGTGCCAGCAGCTCAACGGAGCTGAACACTGAAGCTTTCTTT.

This sequence joins TRBV5-1 and TRBJ2-1, with D tentatively TRBD2 (7 bases). Germline V lookup: CDR1 SGHRS, CDR2 YFSETQ. The V gene lost 1 base and the J gene lost 9 bases, with 20 bases spanning the gap. This CDR3 spans 16 amino acids. The CDR3 reads CASSLPGGQGFGEQFF. CDR3 nucleotides: TGCGCCAGCAGCTTGCCGGGGGGCCAGGGTTTTGGTGAGCAGTTCTTC. Drawing the rest from reference TRBV5-1 and TRBJ2-1, the complete variable domain is KAGVTQTPRYLIKTRGQQVTLSCSPISGHRSVSWYQQTPGQGLQFLFEYFSETQRNKGNFPGRFSGRQFSNSRSEMNVSTLELGDSALYLCASSLPGGQGFGEQFFGPGTRLTVL.

This chain links TRBV7-8 with TRBJ1-5; D may be TRBD1 (5 bases). CDR1 SGHVS and CDR2 FQNEAQ come from the germline V gene. Trimming cost V 0 bases and J 7 bases, with 10 bases left between them. The CDR3 covers 14 residues. Written as DNA, the CDR3 is TGTGCCAGCAGCTTAGCGCCAGGGCGACAGCCCCAGCATTTT. Amino acids: CASSLAPGRQPQHF.

This clone was seen a few times. This CDR3 is CASPGPGATDTQYF. As DNA, the CDR3 is TGTGCCAGCCCGGGACCAGGGGCCACAGATACGCAGTATTTT. The chain uses TRBV21-1 and TRBJ2-3; the DNA was not compared with TRBD1, the D call given in the table. TRBV21-1 is marked as a pseudogene. The CDR3 is made up of 14 amino acids.

The rearrangement links TRBV5-1 to TRBJ1-3; 7 nucleotides line up with TRBD1. The germline CDR1 and CDR2 sequences are SGHRS and YFSETQ. The CDR3 runs to 16 residues. J lost 4 bases, V lost 3 bases, and 10 bases had no gene match. The CDR3 here is CASSSLPPGQGNTIYF. CDR3 DNA: TGCGCCAGCAGCTCGCTACCCCCGGGACAGGGAAACACCATATATTTT. Together with reference TRBV5-1 and TRBJ1-3, the CDR3 gives the full variable domain: KAGVTQTPRYLIKTRGQQVTLSCSPISGHRSVSWYQQTPGQGLQFLFEYFSETQRNKGNFPGRFSGRQFSNSRSEMNVSTLELGDSALYLCASSSLPPGQGNTIYFGEGSWLTVV.

This clone was seen a handful of times. The V call is TRBV28, the J call TRBJ1-2; D might be TRBD1 (5 bases). Trimming shortened V by 7 bases and J by 7 bases, and 13 bases separated the two germline ends. CDR1 is MDHEN and CDR2 is SYDVKM in the germline V gene. The CDR3 spans 12 residues. The CDR3: CASNLQGGGYTF. The CDR3 nucleotides are TGTGCCAGCAACCTCCAGGGTGGTGGCTACACCTTC.

This clone was detected many times. The chain is built from TRBV29-1 and TRBJ1-2, with 9 bases fitting TRBD1. V was pared by 6 bases and J by 10 bases, with 6 bases of the junction left unmatched. The V gene's germline CDR1 is SQVTM and CDR2 ANQGSEA. This CDR3 comprises 11 residues. CDR3 nucleotide sequence: TGCAGCGTGGGACAGGGTGGGGACTACACCTTC. Translating it yields CSVGQGGDYTF.